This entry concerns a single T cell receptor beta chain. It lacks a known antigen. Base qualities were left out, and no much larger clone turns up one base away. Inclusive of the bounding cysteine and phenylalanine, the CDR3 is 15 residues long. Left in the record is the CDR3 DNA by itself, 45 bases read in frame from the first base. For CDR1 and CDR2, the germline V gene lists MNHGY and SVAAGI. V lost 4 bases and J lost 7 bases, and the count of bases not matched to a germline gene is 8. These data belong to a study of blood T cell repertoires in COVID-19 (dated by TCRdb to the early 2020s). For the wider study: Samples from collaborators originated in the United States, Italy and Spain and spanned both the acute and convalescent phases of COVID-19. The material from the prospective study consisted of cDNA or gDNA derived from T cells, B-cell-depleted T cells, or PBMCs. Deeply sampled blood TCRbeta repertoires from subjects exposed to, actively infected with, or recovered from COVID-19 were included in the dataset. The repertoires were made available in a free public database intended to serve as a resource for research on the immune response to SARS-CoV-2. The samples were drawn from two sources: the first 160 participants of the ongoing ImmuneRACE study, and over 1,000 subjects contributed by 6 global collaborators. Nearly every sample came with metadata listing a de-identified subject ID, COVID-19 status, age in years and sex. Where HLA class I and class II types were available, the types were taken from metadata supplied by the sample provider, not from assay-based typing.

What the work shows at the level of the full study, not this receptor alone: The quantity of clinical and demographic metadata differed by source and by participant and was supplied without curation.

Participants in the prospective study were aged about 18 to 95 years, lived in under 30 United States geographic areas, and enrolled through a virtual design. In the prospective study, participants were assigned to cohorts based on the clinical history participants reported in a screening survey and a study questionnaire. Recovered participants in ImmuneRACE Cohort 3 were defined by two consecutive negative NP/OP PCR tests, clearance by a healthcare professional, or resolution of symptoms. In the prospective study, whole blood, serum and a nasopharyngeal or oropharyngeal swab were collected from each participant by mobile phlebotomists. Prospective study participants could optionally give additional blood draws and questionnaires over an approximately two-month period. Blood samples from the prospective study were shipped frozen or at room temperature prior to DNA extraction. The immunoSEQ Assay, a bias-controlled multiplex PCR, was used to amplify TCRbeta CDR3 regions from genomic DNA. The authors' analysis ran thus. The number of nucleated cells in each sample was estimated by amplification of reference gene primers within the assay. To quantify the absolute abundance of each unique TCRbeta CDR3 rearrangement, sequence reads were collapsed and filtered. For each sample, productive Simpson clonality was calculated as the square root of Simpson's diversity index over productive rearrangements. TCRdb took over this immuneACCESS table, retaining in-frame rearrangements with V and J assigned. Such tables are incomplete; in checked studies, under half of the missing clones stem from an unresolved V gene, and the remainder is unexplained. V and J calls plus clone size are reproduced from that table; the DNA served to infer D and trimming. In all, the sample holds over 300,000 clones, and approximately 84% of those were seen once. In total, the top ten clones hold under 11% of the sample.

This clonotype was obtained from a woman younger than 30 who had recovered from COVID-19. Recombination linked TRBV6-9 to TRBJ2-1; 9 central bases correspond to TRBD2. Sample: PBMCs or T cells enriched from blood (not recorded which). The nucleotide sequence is TGTGCCAGCAGTTCCCTCAGCGGGGGGATAAATGAGCAGTTCTTC. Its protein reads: CASSSLSGGINEQFF.